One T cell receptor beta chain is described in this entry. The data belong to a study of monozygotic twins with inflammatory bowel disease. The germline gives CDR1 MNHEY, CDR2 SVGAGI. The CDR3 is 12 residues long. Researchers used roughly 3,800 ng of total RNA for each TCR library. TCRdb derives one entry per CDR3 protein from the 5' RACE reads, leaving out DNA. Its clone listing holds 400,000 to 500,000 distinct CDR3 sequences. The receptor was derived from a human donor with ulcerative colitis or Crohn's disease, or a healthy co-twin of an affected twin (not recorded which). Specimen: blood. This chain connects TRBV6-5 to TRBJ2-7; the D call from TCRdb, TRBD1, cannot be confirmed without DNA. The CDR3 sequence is CATQGAGYEQYF.